The T cell receptor beta chain described here comes from a study of cytomegalovirus exposure and HLA in healthy donors. The PCR used 60 Vbeta and 13 Jbeta primers. The method was immunoSEQ multiplex PCR; TCRdb's version includes in-frame clones alone and lacks a portion of them. The sample has roughly 89,000 clones; roughly four fifths are singletons. This clone was picked up a small number of times. The specimen was PBMCs. The clonotype originates from a woman aged 25 to 45 in good health and CMV-seronegative.

The DNA for the CDR3 is TGTGCCAGCAGCGTAGCACCCTCCCCGGGGTCGAGCTCTGGAAACACCATATATTTT. As protein: CASSVAPSPGSSSGNTIYF. The chain is built from TRBV9 and TRBJ1-3, with D unresolved. Trimming pared 0 bases from V and 0 bases from J, leaving 19 bases between. Germline V gene lookup returns CDR1 SGDLS and CDR2 YYNGEE. The CDR3 is 19 amino acids.